Listed here are 14 T cell receptor beta chains from one sample, sequenced in a study of cytomegalovirus exposure and HLA in healthy donors. PCR amplification relied on 60 Vbeta primers (plus 13 Jbeta primers). The table came from immunoSEQ multiplex PCR; TCRdb's copy has only in-frame clones and leaves some out. The top ten clones hold approximately 6.5% of a sample with about 210,000 clones, over 80% of them seen once. The specimen was PBMCs. Source of these receptors: a middle-aged man in good health and CMV-seropositive.

The CDR3 protein is CASSEGGGAYEQYF. CDR3 nucleotide sequence: TGTGCCAGCAGCGAGGGCGGGGGGGCCTACGAGCAGTACTTC. The V and J genes are TRBV7-3 and TRBJ2-7, with 9 nucleotides matching TRBD2. The trim removed 5 bases at V and 2 bases at J, leaving 4 bases unmatched. The CDR3 loop spans 14 amino acids. Germline values: CDR1 SGHTA, CDR2 FQGTGA.

The chain uses TRBV28 and TRBJ1-5; 9 positions match TRBD1. V lost 7 bases to trimming and J lost 7 bases; unmatched junction nucleotides: 8. The CDR3 loop spans 14 amino acids. Germline assignment: CDR1 MDHEN and CDR2 SYDVKM. The CDR3 bases are TGTGCCAGCAACTACGACAGGGGGATCCAGCCCCAGCATTTT. Translation: CASNYDRGIQPQHF.

The chain employs TRBV25-1 and TRBJ1-1; D is possibly TRBD1 (6 bases). The V gene's germline CDR1 is MGHDK and CDR2 SYGVNS. V was shortened by 6 bases and J by 4 bases, with 12 bases between the two germline ends. This CDR3 contains 13 residues. CDR3 in DNA: TGTGCCAGCAGGGGGGCAGGGAGCACTGAAGCTTTCTTT. Amino acid sequence: CASRGAGSTEAFF.

The chain uses TRBV11-3 and TRBJ2-1; the match to TRBD2 covers 13 bases. This CDR3 has 16 residues. Per germline, CDR1 SGHNT and CDR2 YENEEA. V lost 5 bases to trimming and J lost 6 bases; unmatched junction nucleotides: 7. The CDR3 nucleotides are TGTGCCAGCAGCCAGTGGACTAGCGGGAGTGCCAATGAGCAGTTCTTC. Residues: CASSQWTSGSANEQFF. The full variable domain, completed using reference TRBV11-3 and TRBJ2-1, is EAGVVQSPRYKIIEKKQPVAFWCNPISGHNTLYWYLQNLGQGPELLIRYENEEAVDDSQLPKDRFSAERLKGVDSTLKIQPAELGDSAVYLCASSQWTSGSANEQFFGPGTRLTVL.

The chain combines TRBV13 with TRBJ1-1, with unresolved D. V gave up 0 bases and J gave up 1 base, with 9 bases separating them. Germline CDR1 reads PRHDT; CDR2 reads FYEKMQ (reference sequence). The CDR3 is made up of 15 amino acids. The CDR3 nucleotides read TGTGCCAGCAGCTTAGGCCGGGGTTGGAACACTGAAGCTTTCTTT. Translating it yields CASSLGRGWNTEAFF.

CDR3 protein: CASSPTSGMTADTQYF. CDR3 coding DNA: TGTGCCAGCAGCCCAACTAGCGGGATGACGGCAGATACGCAGTATTTT. J is TRBJ2-3 and V is TRBV7-3; 10 nucleotides match TRBD2. The CDR3 loop spans 16 amino acids. Trimming at V came to 5 bases and at J to 4 bases, leaving 9 bases not matched to a gene. Germline CDR1 and CDR2: SGHTA and FQGTGA.

J is TRBJ2-7 and V is TRBV7-9; 12 positions match TRBD2. The CDR3 runs to 16 residues. Per the germline V gene, CDR1 is SEHNR and CDR2 is FQNEAQ (reference sequence). Trimming took 5 bases from V and 4 from J; bases not matched to a gene: 9. The CDR3 DNA is TGTGCCAGCAGCCTTTCTAGCGGGAGGGCACAATACGAGCAGTACGTC. Protein sequence: CASSLSSGRAQYEQYV.

V gene TRBV27 combines with J gene TRBJ1-4, with TRBD1 identical over 7 bases. The trim removed 8 bases at V and 5 bases at J, leaving 11 bases unmatched. The germline gives CDR1 MNHEY, CDR2 SMNVEV (reference sequence). This CDR3 has 15 residues. CDR3 bases: TGTGCCAGCCAGATCAGGGGGATTAGAAATGAAAAACTGTTTTTT. Protein: CASQIRGIRNEKLFF.

V is TRBV5-8 and J is TRBJ2-7; 13 bases line up with TRBD2. CDR1 and CDR2 from the germline V gene are SGHTS and YDEGEE. V was pared by 4 bases and J by 0 bases, with 4 bases of the junction left unmatched. The CDR3 is 16 residues long. The CDR3 protein is CASSRTSGSFSYEQYV. CDR3 nucleotide sequence: TGTGCCAGCAGCCGGACTAGCGGGAGTTTCTCCTACGAGCAGTACGTC.

The J gene is TRBJ2-5, the V gene TRBV4-1; TRBD2 matches 9 bases. V dropped 0 bases and J dropped 5; count of bases not matched to a gene: 13. This CDR3 comprises 18 residues. Per germline, CDR1 MGHRA and CDR2 YSYEKL. The CDR3 loop is CASSQERSGGRDAETQYF. The CDR3 coding sequence is TGCGCCAGCAGCCAAGAGCGATCTGGCGGGAGGGATGCCGAGACCCAGTACTTC.

The rearrangement joins TRBV6-5 to TRBJ2-7; a weak D match, TRBD2 (5 bases). The germline V gene has CDR1 MNHEY and CDR2 SVGAGI. The germline V and J ends were trimmed by 7 bases and 3 bases, with 13 bases remaining between them. CDR3 length equals 13 residues. CDR3 DNA: TGTGCCAGCATGAAACCCGAGGGCTACGAGCAGTACTTC. Protein product: CASMKPEGYEQYF.

This chain connects TRBV29-1 to TRBJ1-2; 7 bases are a match to TRBD1. Germline V gives CDR1 SQVTM, CDR2 ANQGSEA. The CDR3 runs to 15 residues. With V trimmed by 5 bases and J by 1 base, 10 bases remained unmatched. The CDR3 loop reads CSVWGQPQGNYGYTF. The CDR3 DNA follows: TGCAGCGTTTGGGGACAGCCTCAGGGTAACTATGGCTACACCTTC.

The rearrangement joins TRBV27 to TRBJ2-7, with 8 bases matching TRBD2. Germline CDR1 and CDR2: MNHEY and SMNVEV (reference sequence). V dropped 5 bases and J dropped 1; count of bases not matched to a gene: 7. The CDR3 spans 15 residues. The CDR3 is CASSPSSGSSYEQYV. As DNA, the CDR3 is TGTGCCAGCAGTCCGTCGAGCGGGAGTTCCTACGAGCAGTACGTC.

This clone has a handful of counts. The chain combines TRBV7-9 with TRBJ2-5; 7 bases agree with TRBD1. V dropped 6 bases and J dropped 0; count of bases not matched to a gene: 4. CDR1 is SEHNR and CDR2 is FQNEAQ in the germline V gene (reference sequence). This CDR3 has 14 amino acids. CDR3 region: CASSRTGNQETQYF. In DNA form, the CDR3 reads TGTGCCAGCAGTAGGACAGGCAACCAAGAGACCCAGTACTTC.